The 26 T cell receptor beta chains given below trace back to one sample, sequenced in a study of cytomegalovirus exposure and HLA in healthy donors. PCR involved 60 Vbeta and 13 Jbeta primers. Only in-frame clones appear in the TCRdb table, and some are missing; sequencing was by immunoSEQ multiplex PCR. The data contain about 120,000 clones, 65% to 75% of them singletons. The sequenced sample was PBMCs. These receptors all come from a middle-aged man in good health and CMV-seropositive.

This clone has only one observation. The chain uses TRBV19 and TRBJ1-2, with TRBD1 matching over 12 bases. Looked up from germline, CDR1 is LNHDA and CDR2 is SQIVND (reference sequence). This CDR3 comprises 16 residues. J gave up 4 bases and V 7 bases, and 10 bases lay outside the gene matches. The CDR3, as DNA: TGTGCCAGTAAGAAAGAGGGACAGGGGGCCGGCTATGGCTACACCTTC. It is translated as CASKKEGQGAGYGYTF.

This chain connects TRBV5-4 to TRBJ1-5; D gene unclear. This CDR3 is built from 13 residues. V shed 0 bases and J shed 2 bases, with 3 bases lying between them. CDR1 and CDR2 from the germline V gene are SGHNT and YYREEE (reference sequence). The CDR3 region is CASSLAGNQPQHF. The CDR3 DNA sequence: TGTGCCAGCAGCTTGGCCGGCAATCAGCCCCAGCATTTT. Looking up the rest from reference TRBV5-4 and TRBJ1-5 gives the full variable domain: ETGVTQSPTHLIKTRGQQVTLRCSSQSGHNTVSWYQQALGQGPQFIFQYYREEENGRGNFPPRFSGLQFPNYSSELNVNALELDDSALYLCASSLAGNQPQHFGDGTRLSIL.

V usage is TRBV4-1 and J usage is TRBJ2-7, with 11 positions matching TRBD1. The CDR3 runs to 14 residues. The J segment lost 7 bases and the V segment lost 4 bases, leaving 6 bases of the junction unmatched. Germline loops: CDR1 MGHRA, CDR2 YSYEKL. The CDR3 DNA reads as TGCGCCAGCAGCCCCGGACAGGGGGCGTTTGAGCAGTACTTC. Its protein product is CASSPGQGAFEQYF.

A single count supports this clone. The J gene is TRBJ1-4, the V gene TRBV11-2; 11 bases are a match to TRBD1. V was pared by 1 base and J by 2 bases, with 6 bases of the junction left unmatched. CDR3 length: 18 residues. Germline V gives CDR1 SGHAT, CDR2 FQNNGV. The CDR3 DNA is TGTGCCAGCAGCTTAGGGCTCGGACAGGGGGCCACTAATGAAAAACTGTTTTTT. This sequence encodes CASSLGLGQGATNEKLFF.

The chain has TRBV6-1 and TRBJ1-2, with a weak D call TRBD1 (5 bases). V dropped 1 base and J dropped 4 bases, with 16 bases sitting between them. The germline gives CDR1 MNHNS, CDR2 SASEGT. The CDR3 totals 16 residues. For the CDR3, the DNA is TGTGCCAGCAGTGAAGAAAGGACACTTGCTGGCTATGGCTACACCTTC. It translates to CASSEERTLAGYGYTF.

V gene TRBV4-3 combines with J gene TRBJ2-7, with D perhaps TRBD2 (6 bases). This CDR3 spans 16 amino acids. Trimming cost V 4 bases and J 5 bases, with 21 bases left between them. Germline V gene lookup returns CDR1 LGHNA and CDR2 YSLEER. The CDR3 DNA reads TGCGCCAGCAGCCCAGCGGTGGGCCCTCCGGGGGACGAGCAGTACTTC. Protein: CASSPAVGPPGDEQYF.

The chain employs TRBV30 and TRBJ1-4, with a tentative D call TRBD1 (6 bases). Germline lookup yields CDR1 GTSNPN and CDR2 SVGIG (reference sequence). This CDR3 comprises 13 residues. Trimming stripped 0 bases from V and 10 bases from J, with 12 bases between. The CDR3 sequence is CAWSVTGSRKLFF. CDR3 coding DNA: TGTGCCTGGAGTGTCACAGGGTCTAGAAAACTGTTTTTT.

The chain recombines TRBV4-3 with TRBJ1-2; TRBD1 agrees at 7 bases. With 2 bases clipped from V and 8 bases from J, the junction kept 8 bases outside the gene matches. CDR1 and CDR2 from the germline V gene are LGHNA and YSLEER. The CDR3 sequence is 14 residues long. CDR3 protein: CASSQRGRGSGYTF. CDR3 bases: TGCGCCAGCAGCCAAAGGGGCAGGGGGAGCGGCTACACCTTC.

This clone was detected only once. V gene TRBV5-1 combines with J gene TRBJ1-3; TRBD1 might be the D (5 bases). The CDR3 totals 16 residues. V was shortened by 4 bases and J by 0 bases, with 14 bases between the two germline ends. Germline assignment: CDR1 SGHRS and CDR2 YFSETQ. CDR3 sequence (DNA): TGCGCCAGCAGCCCCGTTCAGGGAAGCTCTGGAAACACCATATATTTT. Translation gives CASSPVQGSSGNTIYF.

The CDR3 loop reads CASSLGIREVSGGYTF. The CDR3 DNA is TGTGCCAGCAGCTTAGGTATCAGGGAGGTTTCAGGGGGCTACACCTTC. The chain uses TRBV7-8 and TRBJ1-2, with D perhaps TRBD1 (5 bases). This CDR3 has 16 amino acids. Between the trimmed V and J ends, which lost 1 base and 8 bases, there was a span of 20 bases. Looked up from germline, CDR1 is SGHVS and CDR2 is FQNEAQ.

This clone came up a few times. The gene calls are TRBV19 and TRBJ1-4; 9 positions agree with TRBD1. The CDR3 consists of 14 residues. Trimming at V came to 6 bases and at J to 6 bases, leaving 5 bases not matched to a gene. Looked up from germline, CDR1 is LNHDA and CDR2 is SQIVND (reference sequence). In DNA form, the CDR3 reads TGTGCCAGTAGGCCGGGACAGGGTTATGAAAAACTGTTTTTT. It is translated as CASRPGQGYEKLFF.

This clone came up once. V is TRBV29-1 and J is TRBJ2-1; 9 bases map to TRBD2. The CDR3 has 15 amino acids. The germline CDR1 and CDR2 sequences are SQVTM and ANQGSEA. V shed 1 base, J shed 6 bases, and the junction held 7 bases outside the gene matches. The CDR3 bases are TGCAGCGTTGAAGCGGGACTAGCTGGGTTCAATGAGCAGTTCTTC. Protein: CSVEAGLAGFNEQFF.

The CDR3 DNA follows: TGTGCAAGTCGCTTGGAGGCCCGGCTTACTAGCACAGATACGCAGTATTTT. Translation gives CASRLEARLTSTDTQYF. The V call is TRBV12-2, the J call TRBJ2-3; the DNA was not compared with TRBD2, the D call given in the table. TRBV12-2 is a listed pseudogene. The CDR3 covers 17 residues.

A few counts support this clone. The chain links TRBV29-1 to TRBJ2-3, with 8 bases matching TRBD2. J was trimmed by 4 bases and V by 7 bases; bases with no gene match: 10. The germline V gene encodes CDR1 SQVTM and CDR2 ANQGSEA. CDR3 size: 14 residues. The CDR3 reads CSAPGGGLADTQYF. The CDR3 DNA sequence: TGCAGCGCCCCCGGGGGGGGGCTGGCAGATACGCAGTATTTT.

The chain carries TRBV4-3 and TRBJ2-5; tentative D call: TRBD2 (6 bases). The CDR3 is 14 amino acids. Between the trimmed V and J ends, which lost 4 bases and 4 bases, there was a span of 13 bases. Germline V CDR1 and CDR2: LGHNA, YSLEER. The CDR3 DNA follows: TGCGCCAGCAGCCTCGGACACGGGGGAGAGACCCAGTACTTC. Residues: CASSLGHGGETQYF.

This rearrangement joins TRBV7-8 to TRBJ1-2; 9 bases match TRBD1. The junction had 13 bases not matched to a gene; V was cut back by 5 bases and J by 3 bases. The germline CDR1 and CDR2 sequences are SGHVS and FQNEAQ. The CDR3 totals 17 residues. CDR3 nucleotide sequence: TGTGCCAGCAGCACAAACCTACAGGGGGCAGGTGACTATGGCTACACCTTC. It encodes CASSTNLQGAGDYGYTF.

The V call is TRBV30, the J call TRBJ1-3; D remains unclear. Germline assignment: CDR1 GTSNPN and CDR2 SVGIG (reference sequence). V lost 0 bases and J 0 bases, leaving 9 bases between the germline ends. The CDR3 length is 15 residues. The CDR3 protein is CAWSVSYSSGNTIYF. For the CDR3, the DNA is TGTGCCTGGAGTGTATCGTACAGCTCTGGAAACACCATATATTTT.

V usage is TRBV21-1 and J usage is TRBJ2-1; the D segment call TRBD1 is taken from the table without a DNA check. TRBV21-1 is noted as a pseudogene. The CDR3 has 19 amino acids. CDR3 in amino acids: CASSNNSNNRSRTYNEQFF. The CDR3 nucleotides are TGTGCCAGCAGCAATAACAGTAACAACCGATCAAGGACCTACAATGAGCAGTTCTTC.

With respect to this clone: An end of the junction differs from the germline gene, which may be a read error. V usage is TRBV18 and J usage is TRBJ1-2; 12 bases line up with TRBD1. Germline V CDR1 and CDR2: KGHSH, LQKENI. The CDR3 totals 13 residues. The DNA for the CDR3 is TGTGCCAGCTCTCCGGGACAGGGGGCCGGAAATAGCTTC. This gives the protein CASSPGQGAGNSF.

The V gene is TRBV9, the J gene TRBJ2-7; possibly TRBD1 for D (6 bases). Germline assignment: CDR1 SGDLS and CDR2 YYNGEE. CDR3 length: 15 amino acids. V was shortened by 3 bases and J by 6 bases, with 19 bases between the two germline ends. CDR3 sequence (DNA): TGTGCCAGCAGCGAGGGGGAGAAGCTCAACGCCGAGCAGTACTTC. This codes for CASSEGEKLNAEQYF.

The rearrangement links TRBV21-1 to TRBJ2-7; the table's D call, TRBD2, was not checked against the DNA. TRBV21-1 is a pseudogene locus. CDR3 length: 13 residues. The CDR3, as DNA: TGTGCCGGCCGGGTGCGGGCGCCCTACGAGCAGTACTTC. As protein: CAGRVRAPYEQYF.

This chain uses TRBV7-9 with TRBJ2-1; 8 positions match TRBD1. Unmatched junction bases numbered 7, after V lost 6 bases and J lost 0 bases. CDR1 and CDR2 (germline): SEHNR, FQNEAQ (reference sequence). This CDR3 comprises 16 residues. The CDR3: CASSYDRGSSYNEQFF. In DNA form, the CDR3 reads TGTGCCAGCAGTTACGACAGGGGCTCCTCCTACAATGAGCAGTTCTTC.

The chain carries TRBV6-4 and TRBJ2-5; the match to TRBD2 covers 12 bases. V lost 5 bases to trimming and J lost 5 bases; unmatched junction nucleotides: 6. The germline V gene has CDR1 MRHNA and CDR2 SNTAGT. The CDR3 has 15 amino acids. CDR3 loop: CASSPVTSGSETQYF. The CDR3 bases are TGTGCCAGCAGTCCTGTGACTAGCGGGAGTGAGACCCAGTACTTC.

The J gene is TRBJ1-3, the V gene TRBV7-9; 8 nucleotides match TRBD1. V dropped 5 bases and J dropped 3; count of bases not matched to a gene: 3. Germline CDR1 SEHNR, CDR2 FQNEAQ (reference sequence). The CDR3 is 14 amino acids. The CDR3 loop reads CASSIQGVGNTIYF. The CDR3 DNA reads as TGTGCCAGCAGCATACAGGGGGTTGGAAACACCATATATTTT.

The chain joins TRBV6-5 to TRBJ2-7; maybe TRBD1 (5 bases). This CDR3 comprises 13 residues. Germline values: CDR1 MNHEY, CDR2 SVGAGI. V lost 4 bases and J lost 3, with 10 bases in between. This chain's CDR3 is CASSSDSYYEQYF. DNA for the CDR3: TGTGCCAGCAGTTCCGACAGTTACTACGAGCAGTACTTC.

The CDR3 nucleotides are TGTGCCAGCAGTTTTCCGGACAGGGCTAGTTACGAGCAGTACTTC. Translated, it gives CASSFPDRASYEQYF. The chain recombines TRBV28 with TRBJ2-7, with 8 positions matching TRBD1. Germline V gene lookup returns CDR1 MDHEN and CDR2 SYDVKM. With 3 bases clipped from V and 4 bases from J, the junction kept 8 bases outside the gene matches. There are 15 residues in the CDR3.